This T cell receptor (beta chain) emerged from a study of T cells in women clearing cervical HPV infection. Study-wide findings and caveats: TRBV6-7 relative abundance averaged approximately 0.1% in cases and about 0.17% in controls.

TCRdb's copy holds only in-frame clones and misses some; the assay was immunoSEQ multiplex PCR. Its table lists about 14,000 clones. As for this clone: Antigen specificity is unknown. The CDR3 extends 3 residues past the end of the read, so its final part is completed from the germline J gene.

This CDR3 region has 14 residues. Germline V gives CDR1 SGHRS, CDR2 YFSETQ. Unmatched junction bases numbered 2, after V lost 4 bases and J lost 2 bases. This chain joins TRBV5-1 and TRBJ2-7, with 11 bases that match TRBD2. This TCR was recovered from a woman aged 18 to 75 with a cervical HPV16 infection that either progressed to CIN3+ or cleared (not recorded which). The specimen sequenced was blood buffy coat. The sequenced part of the CDR3 DNA is TGCGCCAGCAGCCAGACTAGCGGGACCTACGAG. Its translation: CASSQTSGTYE. The whole CDR3 sequence is CASSQTSGTYEQYF.